This entry lists 21 T cell receptor beta chains sequenced from one sample in a study of T cells and copy number aberrations in small-cell lung cancer (dated by TCRdb to about 2021). Libraries were prepared through the immunoSEQ multiplex PCR assay. Held by TCRdb, this immuneACCESS table contains in-frame sequences only and omits some clones. Under half of the omission traces to an unresolved V gene where checked; the cause of the rest is unknown. The table for this sample lists 2,500 to 3,000 clones; 82% of them were counted only once. The ten largest make up approximately 10% of the sample. The sample consisted of normal tissue next to the tumor. These receptor sequences come from a man aged 70 or older with small cell lung cancer.

This rearrangement joins TRBV10-3 to TRBJ2-3, with TRBD1 matching 9 bases. J was trimmed by 6 bases and V by 10 bases; bases with no gene match: 8. CDR1 and CDR2 (germline): ENHRY, SYGVKD. This CDR3 comprises 13 residues. The CDR3 sequence is CATLGQGGDTQYF. DNA of the CDR3: TGTGCCACCCTGGGACAGGGAGGGGATACGCAGTATTTT.

The CDR3 coding sequence is TGTGCCAGCAGTTACTCTGGGACTTTAGACACTGAAGCTTTCTTT. Protein product: CASSYSGTLDTEAFF. The V and J genes are TRBV6-6 and TRBJ1-1; a weak D match, TRBD1 (5 bases). The CDR3 has 15 residues. V lost 0 bases and J 3 bases, leaving 11 bases between the germline ends. Germline CDR1 and CDR2: MNHNY and SVGAGI (reference sequence).

The J gene is TRBJ2-7, the V gene TRBV5-5, with D perhaps matching TRBD1 (6 bases). The CDR3 covers 15 residues. The germline gives CDR1 SGHKS, CDR2 YYEKEE (reference sequence). The CDR3 DNA sequence: TGTGCCAGCAACTTGACCCGGACAGCCTTCTACGAGCAGTACGTC. It encodes CASNLTRTAFYEQYV.

The gene calls are TRBV10-3 and TRBJ1-4; no reliable D call. V was shortened by 2 bases and J by 7 bases, with 14 bases between the two germline ends. The germline gives CDR1 ENHRY, CDR2 SYGVKD. The CDR3 has 15 amino acids. The CDR3 here is CAISEVRSAAEKLFF. Here the CDR3 DNA reads TGTGCCATCAGTGAGGTCAGGTCCGCGGCTGAAAAACTGTTTTTT.

This sequence joins TRBV5-1 and TRBJ1-6; no firm D call. The CDR3 spans 16 residues. V was clipped by 4 bases and J by 1 base, with 12 bases between them. In germline, CDR1 is SGHRS, CDR2 YFSETQ. For the CDR3, the DNA is TGCGCCAGCAGCCCCGGGGAAGGATCCTATAATTCACCCCTCCACTTT. Amino acid sequence: CASSPGEGSYNSPLHF.

The chain couples TRBV5-1 to TRBJ2-5, with D tentatively TRBD1 (5 bases). The CDR3 loop spans 13 amino acids. V dropped 1 base and J dropped 4 bases, with 8 bases sitting between them. Germline V CDR1 and CDR2: SGHRS, YFSETQ. The CDR3 coding sequence is TGCGCCAGCAGCTTGCAGGGCCCAGAGACCCAGTACTTC. Protein: CASSLQGPETQYF.

The chain joins TRBV6-5 to TRBJ1-5; no firm D call. Germline CDR1 and CDR2: MNHEY and SVGAGI. CDR3 size: 14 residues. Trimming took 6 bases from V and 3 from J, leaving 12 bases between them. The CDR3 DNA follows: TGTGCCAGCAGAGTTGGAGCTACCAATCAGCCCCAGCATTTT. It yields the protein CASRVGATNQPQHF.

The CDR3 loop reads CAWSTYPPDTRGYTF. DNA of the CDR3: TGTGCCTGGAGTACCTATCCCCCCGATACCCGGGGCTACACCTTC. This chain uses TRBV30 with TRBJ1-2; the D is unclear. CDR1 and CDR2 (germline): GTSNPN, SVGIG (reference sequence). Trimming removed 2 bases at V and 8 bases at J, with 21 bases between. The CDR3 length is 15 residues.

The chain uses TRBV29-1 and TRBJ2-7; TRBD2 aligns across 7 bases. The CDR3 covers 16 residues. CDR1 and CDR2 (germline): SQVTM, ANQGSEA. V trimming: 1 base; J trimming: 4 bases; junction bases outside the gene matches: 13. This CDR3 reads CSVEGLTREAEYEQYF. The CDR3 nucleotides read TGCAGCGTTGAAGGCTTGACCCGGGAGGCGGAATACGAGCAGTACTTC.

DNA of the CDR3: TGCGCCAGCAGTTGGGGGTCACGACCCTACGAGCAGTACTTC. Residues: CASSWGSRPYEQYF. The V gene is TRBV5-1, the J gene TRBJ2-7; D might be TRBD1 or TRBD2, each matching 5 bases. This CDR3 spans 14 amino acids. In germline, CDR1 is SGHRS, CDR2 YFSETQ. V was trimmed by 5 bases and J by 2 bases, leaving 14 bases between them.

The chain couples TRBV5-4 to TRBJ2-6; D unresolved. Germline loops: CDR1 SGHNT, CDR2 YYREEE (reference sequence). V was shortened by 0 bases and J by 4 bases, with 11 bases between the two germline ends. The CDR3 runs 16 residues. In DNA, the CDR3 is TGTGCCAGCAGCTTGGGGTCCGCACAAGGGGCCAACGTCCTGACTTTC. Protein sequence: CASSLGSAQGANVLTF.

The chain has TRBV5-1 and TRBJ2-5; TRBD2 is a possible D gene (5 bases). CDR1 is SGHRS and CDR2 is YFSETQ in the germline V gene. The CDR3 runs to 13 residues. The V end was cut by 4 bases, the J end by 5 bases, with 12 bases between. For the CDR3, the DNA is TGCGCCAGCAGCCGGGCGAGGGTTGAGACCCAGTACTTC. It yields the protein CASSRARVETQYF.

For the CDR3, the DNA is TGTGCCAGCAGCTCCCTCCGGGCGGAGCCCTATGGCTACACCTTC. Protein: CASSSLRAEPYGYTF. The chain carries TRBV5-6 and TRBJ1-2; D is ambiguous. This CDR3 spans 15 amino acids. The ends were cut back, 3 bases at V and 4 bases at J, with 16 bases in the middle. The germline gives CDR1 SGHDT, CDR2 YYEEEE. Combining the CDR3 with reference TRBV5-6 and TRBJ1-2 gives the whole variable domain DAGVTQSPTHLIKTRGQQVTLRCSPKSGHDTVSWYQQALGQGPQFIFQYYEEEERQRGNFPDRFSGHQFPNYSSELNVNALLLGDSALYLCASSSLRAEPYGYTFGSGTRLTVV.

This sequence joins TRBV9 and TRBJ2-5, with 14 bases fitting TRBD2. V lost 3 bases to trimming and J lost 5 bases; unmatched junction nucleotides: 9. This CDR3 region has 17 residues. Per germline, CDR1 SGDLS and CDR2 YYNGEE. CDR3 in amino acids: CASSGPTSGGAGETQYF. The DNA of the CDR3 is TGTGCCAGCAGCGGGCCGACTAGCGGGGGGGCCGGGGAGACCCAGTACTTC. The full variable domain, rest sourced from reference TRBV9 and TRBJ2-5, is DSGVTQTPKHLITATGQRVTLRCSPRSGDLSVYWYQQSLDQGLQFLIQYYNGEERAKGNILERFSAQQFPDLHSELNLSSLELGDSALYFCASSGPTSGGAGETQYFGPGTRLLVL.

The CDR3 DNA reads TGTGCCAGCAGCACACGTAATGACAGGGGGCCTTACACTGAAGCTTTCTTT. Translating it yields CASSTRNDRGPYTEAFF. The chain recombines TRBV13 with TRBJ1-1, with 10 bases aligning to TRBD1. V lost 5 bases to trimming and J lost 3 bases; unmatched junction nucleotides: 12. This CDR3 has 17 amino acids. CDR1 and CDR2 (germline): PRHDT, FYEKMQ (reference sequence).

The rearrangement joins TRBV30 to TRBJ2-3, with D hard to call. The germline gives CDR1 GTSNPN, CDR2 SVGIG (reference sequence). V lost 2 bases to trimming and J lost 2 bases, with 14 bases between them. This CDR3 comprises 15 residues. The CDR3 region is CAWSNGGMSTDTQYF. The CDR3 nucleotides read TGTGCCTGGAGTAATGGCGGCATGTCCACAGATACGCAGTATTTT.

The chain combines TRBV2 with TRBJ2-5; possible D gene TRBD1, 5 bases. The CDR3 length is 13 residues. Germline V gives CDR1 SNHLY, CDR2 FYNNEI. The ends were cut back, 1 base at V and 4 bases at J, with 7 bases in the middle. The CDR3 here is CASSEGGAETQYF. CDR3 DNA sequence: TGTGCCAGCAGTGAAGGGGGCGCAGAGACCCAGTACTTC.

The chain recombines TRBV7-3 with TRBJ1-1; TRBD1 might be the D (5 bases). The CDR3 length is 15 residues. V dropped 1 base and J dropped 4 bases, with 13 bases sitting between them. Germline CDR1 reads SGHTA; CDR2 reads FQGTGA. The CDR3 spells CASSLIALGTTEAFF. CDR3 DNA sequence: TGTGCCAGCAGCTTAATCGCACTCGGGACCACTGAAGCTTTCTTT.

This clone was picked up a small number of times. Here the CDR3 reads CAWSPHRGSNSPLHF. CDR3 in DNA: TGTGCCTGGAGTCCACACAGGGGTAGTAATTCACCCCTCCACTTT. V gene TRBV30 combines with J gene TRBJ1-6; 7 bases fit TRBD1. V dropped 2 bases and J dropped 6; count of bases not matched to a gene: 7. The CDR3 loop spans 15 amino acids. Germline CDR1 and CDR2: GTSNPN and SVGIG (reference sequence).

A remark on this clone: Compared with germline, one end of the junction differs, possibly owing to a read error. The V and J genes are TRBV5-5 and TRBJ1-5; D is unclear. The CDR3 consists of 13 residues. CDR1 and CDR2 (germline): SGHKS, YYEKEE (reference sequence). The CDR3 DNA reads TGTGCCAGCAGCTTGGGCTCCGTTCAGCTCCAGCATTTT. Protein sequence: CASSLGSVQLQHF.

The chain combines TRBV5-1 with TRBJ1-4, with D perhaps TRBD1 (5 bases). The CDR3 totals 15 residues. V lost 4 bases and J lost 4, with 14 bases in between. The germline gives CDR1 SGHRS, CDR2 YFSETQ. The CDR3 coding sequence is TGCGCCAGCAGCCAAACCGGGGCCATTAATGAAAAACTGTTTTTT. Amino acids: CASSQTGAINEKLFF.